A single sample gave rise to the 23 T cell receptor beta chains below, sequenced in a study of blood T cell repertoires in COVID-19. The repertoire was sequenced with immunoSEQ multiplex PCR; TCRdb's copy has only in-frame clones and lacks some. The sample holds a few hundred thousand clones; about 87% are singletons and the top ten take around 8%. The sample comprised peripheral blood. The receptors shown here come from a woman aged 45-59 years who had recovered from COVID-19.

The chain links TRBV6-2 or TRBV6-3 to TRBJ2-2, with D tentatively TRBD2 (7 bases). Germline CDR1 reads MNHEY; CDR2 reads SVGEGT. V lost 6 bases, J lost 6 bases, and 11 bases lay in between. CDR3 length: 13 amino acids. CDR3 nucleotide sequence: TGTGCCAGCAGCCCCGGGGGGCCCGGGGAGCTGTTTTTT. Protein sequence: CASSPGGPGELFF.

The chain uses TRBV20-1 and TRBJ1-1; unclear D gene. This CDR3 region has 10 residues. The V gene lost 7 bases and the J gene lost 1 base, with 4 bases spanning the gap. Per germline, CDR1 DFQATT and CDR2 SNEGSKA (reference sequence). The CDR3 DNA sequence: TGCAGTGAACAGAACACTGAAGCTTTCTTT. Its protein is CSEQNTEAFF.

The chain recombines TRBV6-2 or TRBV6-3 with TRBJ1-2, with 11 bases matching TRBD1. With 6 bases clipped from V and 8 bases from J, the junction kept 8 bases outside the gene matches. The CDR3 runs 14 residues. Per the germline V gene, CDR1 is MNHEY and CDR2 is SVGEGT. The CDR3 region has the DNA TGTGCCAGCAGCCTCACCGGGACAGGGGGAGGCTACACCTTC. It codes for CASSLTGTGGGYTF.

The rearrangement links TRBV6-2 or TRBV6-3 to TRBJ2-7; the D gene is possibly TRBD2 (5 bases). There are 14 residues in the CDR3. The V end was cut by 2 bases, the J end by 5 bases, with 13 bases between. CDR1 is MNHEY, CDR2 SVGEGT, per germline. Here the CDR3 reads CASSYPRGSDEQYF. The CDR3 nucleotides are TGTGCCAGCAGTTACCCTAGAGGGAGTGACGAGCAGTACTTC.

The chain has TRBV2 and TRBJ2-7, with D possibly matching TRBD1 (5 bases). The CDR3 is 12 residues long. V was trimmed by 4 bases and J by 2 bases, leaving 6 bases between them. Germline V gene data show CDR1 as SNHLY and CDR2 as FYNNEI. DNA of the CDR3: TGTGCCAGCAGTGTGACAGCCTACGAGCAGTACTTC. Translating it yields CASSVTAYEQYF. The full variable domain, with the rest looked up from reference TRBV2 and TRBJ2-7, is EPEVTQTPSHQVTQMGQEVILRCVPISNHLYFYWYRQILGQKVEFLVSFYNNEISEKSEIFDDQFSVERPDGSNFTLKIRSTKLEDSAMYFCASSVTAYEQYFGPGTRLTVT.

This chain connects TRBV6-2 or TRBV6-3 to TRBJ2-1; TRBD2 agrees at 8 bases. CDR1 and CDR2 from the germline V gene are MNHEY and SVGEGT. CDR3 size: 15 residues. The V gene end was trimmed by 5 bases and the J gene end by 6 bases; junction bases not matched to a gene: 9. The DNA of the CDR3 is TGTGCCAGCAGTAGCGGGAGTCGGAGCCTCAATGAGCAGTTCTTC. Translated, it gives CASSSGSRSLNEQFF.

The gene calls are TRBV6-2 or TRBV6-3 and TRBJ2-7, with 9 bases aligning to TRBD2. V shed 2 bases, J shed 2 bases, and the junction held 4 bases outside the gene matches. Germline assignment: CDR1 MNHEY and CDR2 SVGEGT. The CDR3 covers 15 residues. The CDR3 loop is CASSYTSGLPYEQYF. The CDR3, as DNA: TGTGCCAGCAGTTACACTAGCGGGTTACCCTACGAGCAGTACTTC.

This rearrangement joins TRBV5-1 to TRBJ1-3; D not certain. V was cut by 3 bases and J by 0 bases, with 10 bases left in between. The CDR3 is 15 residues long. Germline-derived CDR1 and CDR2 are SGHRS and YFSETQ. CDR3 amino acids: CASSWTFSSGNTIYF. The DNA for the CDR3 is TGCGCCAGCAGCTGGACTTTCAGCTCTGGAAACACCATATATTTT.

The chain joins TRBV7-9 to TRBJ2-5; 9 positions agree with TRBD1. Germline trimming cut 2 bases from V and 5 bases from J; bases unmatched to any gene: 12. CDR1 is SEHNR and CDR2 is FQNEAQ in the germline V gene (reference sequence). The CDR3 loop spans 17 amino acids. CDR3 amino acids: CASSLIAPGQGGETQYF. The CDR3 coding sequence is TGTGCCAGCAGCTTAATTGCCCCGGGACAGGGAGGGGAGACCCAGTACTTC.

In its sample, this clone was seen a few times. The chain recombines TRBV28 with TRBJ2-7; 8 bases fit TRBD2. Germline CDR1 and CDR2: MDHEN and SYDVKM. This CDR3 contains 17 residues. The trim removed 5 bases at V and 1 base at J, leaving 13 bases unmatched. CDR3 nucleotide sequence: TGTGCCAGCAGTACCCTAACTTTCCGGGAGGGATCCTACGAGCAGTACTTC. This encodes CASSTLTFREGSYEQYF.

The chain employs TRBV29-1 and TRBJ1-2, with D possibly TRBD1 on 6 matching bases. There are 14 residues in the CDR3. V was trimmed by 3 bases and J by 2 bases, leaving 13 bases between them. Germline CDR1 and CDR2: SQVTM and ANQGSEA. The chain's CDR3 is CSVEGRGANYGYTF. The CDR3 DNA sequence: TGCAGCGTTGAGGGGCGGGGGGCCAACTATGGCTACACCTTC. Variable domain in full (rest from reference TRBV29-1 and TRBJ1-2): SAVISQKPSRDICQRGTSLTIQCQVDSQVTMMFWYRQQPGQSLTLIATANQGSEATYESGFVIDKFPISRPNLTFSTLTVSNMSPEDSSIYLCSVEGRGANYGYTFGSGTRLTVV.

The genes are TRBV7-2 and TRBJ2-7; TRBD2 is a possible D gene (6 bases). The germline gives CDR1 SGHTA, CDR2 FQGNSA. The CDR3 contains 14 residues. Trimming left V 5 bases short and J 1 base short, with 12 bases between. This CDR3 reads CASSVAGGSYEQYF. Written as DNA, the CDR3 is TGTGCCAGCAGCGTCGCCGGGGGATCCTACGAGCAGTACTTC. Full variable domain (remainder filled in from reference TRBV7-2 and TRBJ2-7): GAGVSQSPSNKVTEKGKDVELRCDPISGHTALYWYRQSLGQGLEFLIYFQGNSAPDKSGLPSDRFSAERTGGSVSTLTIQRTQQEDSAVYLCASSVAGGSYEQYFGPGTRLTVT.

V usage is TRBV19 and J usage is TRBJ1-5; 8 bases match TRBD1. Germline CDR1 reads LNHDA; CDR2 reads SQIVND (reference sequence). V lost 5 bases and J lost 4; bases outside the gene matches: 13. This CDR3 region has 17 residues. CDR3 sequence: CASSRGTGPLRNQPQHF. Here the CDR3 DNA reads TGTGCCAGTAGTCGAGGGACAGGCCCCCTGAGAAATCAGCCCCAGCATTTT.

The gene calls are TRBV27 and TRBJ2-7, with D possibly being TRBD1 (5 bases). The V end was cut by 5 bases, the J end by 2 bases, with 10 bases between. The CDR3 is 13 amino acids. Germline V gives CDR1 MNHEY, CDR2 SMNVEV (reference sequence). The CDR3 region has the DNA TGTGCCAGCAGTCTCAGGGTTACCTACGAGCAGTACTTC. This codes for CASSLRVTYEQYF.

The chain combines TRBV27 with TRBJ2-1; a possible D gene is TRBD2 (6 bases). The ends were cut back, 8 bases at V and 2 bases at J, with 13 bases in the middle. The germline gives CDR1 MNHEY, CDR2 SMNVEV (reference sequence). The CDR3 has 14 residues. The CDR3 nucleotides read TGTGCCAGCCAAGCAGGAGGGCCCTACAATGAGCAGTTCTTC. This encodes CASQAGGPYNEQFF.

This chain joins TRBV20-1 and TRBJ2-7; 7 bases match TRBD1. The length of the CDR3 is 11 residues. Looked up from germline, CDR1 is DFQATT and CDR2 is SNEGSKA (reference sequence). Trimming took 6 bases from V and 5 from J; bases not matched to a gene: 4. The CDR3 reads CSAHRGNEQYF. DNA of the CDR3: TGCAGTGCACACAGGGGCAACGAGCAGTACTTC.

The chain combines TRBV5-1 with TRBJ1-2; possible D gene TRBD1, 6 bases. CDR1 and CDR2 from the germline V gene are SGHRS and YFSETQ. This CDR3 has 15 residues. Trimming pared 0 bases from V and 3 bases from J, leaving 12 bases between. The CDR3 nucleotides read TGCGCCAGCAGCTTGGAAGTCCCAGGGGACTATGGCTACACCTTC. Translation gives CASSLEVPGDYGYTF.

The chain employs TRBV5-6 and TRBJ2-3; weak D call: TRBD2 (5 bases). In germline, CDR1 is SGHDT, CDR2 YYEEEE. The CDR3 is made up of 12 amino acids. Trimming pared 1 base from V and 7 bases from J, leaving 7 bases between. The CDR3 protein is CASSLRGNTQYF. Here the CDR3 DNA reads TGTGCCAGCAGCTTGCGGGGTAATACGCAGTATTTT.

V gene TRBV30 combines with J gene TRBJ2-3, with D hard to call. V was pared by 2 bases and J by 2 bases, with 8 bases between. There are 13 residues in the CDR3. The germline CDR1 and CDR2 sequences are GTSNPN and SVGIG (reference sequence). The CDR3 sequence: CAWSHQATDTQYF. In nucleotides, the CDR3 is TGTGCCTGGAGTCACCAGGCCACAGATACGCAGTATTTT.

This chain links TRBV4-3 with TRBJ2-1; 10 bases match TRBD1. The J segment lost 2 bases and the V segment lost 4 bases, leaving 11 bases of the junction unmatched. CDR1 is LGHNA, CDR2 YSLEER, per germline. CDR3 length equals 18 residues. The CDR3 DNA reads TGCGCCAGCAGCCCGCTCTTAGTGGGACAGGGGACCTACAATGAGCAGTTCTTC. Residues: CASSPLLVGQGTYNEQFF.

V gene TRBV6-1 combines with J gene TRBJ2-7; 10 bases are shared with TRBD2. Germline loops: CDR1 MNHNS, CDR2 SASEGT. The length of the CDR3 is 16 residues. The junction had 4 bases not matched to a gene; V was cut back by 0 bases and J by 2 bases. CDR3 protein: CASSEAHGLAAYEQYF. As DNA, the CDR3 is TGTGCCAGCAGTGAAGCGCACGGACTAGCGGCCTACGAGCAGTACTTC.

The CDR3 is CASSEYRTSGRDTQYF. DNA of the CDR3: TGCGCCAGCAGTGAGTACCGGACTAGCGGTCGAGATACGCAGTATTTT. This chain links TRBV10-1 with TRBJ2-3; TRBD2 aligns across 10 bases. The CDR3 covers 16 residues. CDR1 and CDR2 from the germline V gene are WNHNN and SYGVQD (reference sequence). J lost 5 bases, V lost 1 base, and 6 bases had no gene match.

The chain recombines TRBV14 with TRBJ1-2; D perhaps matches TRBD1 (5 bases). This CDR3 is built from 14 residues. V was trimmed by 1 base and J by 6 bases, leaving 12 bases between them. From germline, CDR1 is SGHDN and CDR2 FVKESK. The CDR3 loop reads CASSQVWGVHGYTF. The CDR3 DNA sequence: TGTGCCAGCAGCCAAGTGTGGGGGGTGCATGGCTACACCTTC.